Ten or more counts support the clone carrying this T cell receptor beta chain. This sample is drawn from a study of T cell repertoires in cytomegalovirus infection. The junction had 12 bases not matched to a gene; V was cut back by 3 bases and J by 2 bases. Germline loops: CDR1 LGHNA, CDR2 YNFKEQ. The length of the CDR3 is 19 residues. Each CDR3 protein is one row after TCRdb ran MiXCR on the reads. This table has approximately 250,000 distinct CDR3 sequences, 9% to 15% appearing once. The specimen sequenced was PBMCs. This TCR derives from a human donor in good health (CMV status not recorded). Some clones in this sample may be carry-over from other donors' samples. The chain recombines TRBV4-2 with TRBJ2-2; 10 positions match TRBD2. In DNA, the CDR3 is TGTGCCAGCAGCCAGAGTCCGGGACTAGCGCGGCGAAACACCGGGGAGCTGTTTTTT. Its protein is CASSQSPGLARRNTGELFF.